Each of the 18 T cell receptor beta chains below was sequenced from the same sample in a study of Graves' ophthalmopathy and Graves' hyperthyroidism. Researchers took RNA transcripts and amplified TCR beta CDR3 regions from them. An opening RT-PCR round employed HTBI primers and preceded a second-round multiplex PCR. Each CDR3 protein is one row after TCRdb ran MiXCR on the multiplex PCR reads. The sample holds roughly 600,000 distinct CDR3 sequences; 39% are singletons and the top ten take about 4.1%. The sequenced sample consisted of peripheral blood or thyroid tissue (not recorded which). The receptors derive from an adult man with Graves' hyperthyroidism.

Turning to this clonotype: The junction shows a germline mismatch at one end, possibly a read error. The CDR3 sequence: CAISASPGTLVF. The CDR3 region has the DNA TGTGCCATCAGTGCAAGCCCAGGGACCCTCGTCTTC. V and J are TRBV10-3 and TRBJ1-2, with D possibly TRBD1 on 5 matching bases. The CDR3 covers 12 residues. Germline V gives CDR1 ENHRY, CDR2 SYGVKD.

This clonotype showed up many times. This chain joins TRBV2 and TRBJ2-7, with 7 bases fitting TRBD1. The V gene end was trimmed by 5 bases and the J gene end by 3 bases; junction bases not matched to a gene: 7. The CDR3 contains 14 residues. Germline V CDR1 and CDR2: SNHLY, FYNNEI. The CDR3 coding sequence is TGTGCCAGCAGTTACGGGACAGACTTCTACGAGCAGTACTTC. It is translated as CASSYGTDFYEQYF. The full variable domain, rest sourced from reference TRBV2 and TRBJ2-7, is EPEVTQTPSHQVTQMGQEVILRCVPISNHLYFYWYRQILGQKVEFLVSFYNNEISEKSEIFDDQFSVERPDGSNFTLKIRSTKLEDSAMYFCASSYGTDFYEQYFGPGTRLTVT.

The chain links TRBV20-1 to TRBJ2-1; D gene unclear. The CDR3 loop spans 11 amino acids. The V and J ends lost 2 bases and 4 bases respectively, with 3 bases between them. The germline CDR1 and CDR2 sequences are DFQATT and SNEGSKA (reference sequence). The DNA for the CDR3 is TGCAGTGCTAGAATTTACAATGAGCAGTTCTTC. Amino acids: CSARIYNEQFF.

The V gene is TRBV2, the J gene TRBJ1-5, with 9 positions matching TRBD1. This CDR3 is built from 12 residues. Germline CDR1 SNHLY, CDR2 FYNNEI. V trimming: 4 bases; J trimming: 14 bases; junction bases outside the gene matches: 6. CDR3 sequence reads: CASSGDRVNEHF. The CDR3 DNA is TGTGCCAGCAGTGGGGACAGGGTCAATGAGCATTTT.

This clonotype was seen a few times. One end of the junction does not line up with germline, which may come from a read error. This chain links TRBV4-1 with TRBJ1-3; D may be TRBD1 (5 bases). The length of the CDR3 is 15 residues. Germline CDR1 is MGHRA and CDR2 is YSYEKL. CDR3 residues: CASGQGPFPGNTIYF. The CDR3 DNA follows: TGCGCCAGCGGCCAGGGACCTTTCCCCGGAAACACCATATATTTT.

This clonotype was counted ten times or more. Here the CDR3 reads CASSAPQGAVQPQHF. In DNA, the CDR3 is TGTGCCAGTAGTGCGCCACAGGGGGCGGTTCAGCCCCAGCATTTT. The chain joins TRBV19 to TRBJ1-5, with TRBD1 matching over 9 bases. There are 15 residues in the CDR3. The germline V gene encodes CDR1 LNHDA and CDR2 SQIVND (reference sequence). J lost 6 bases, V lost 5 bases, and 8 bases had no gene match.

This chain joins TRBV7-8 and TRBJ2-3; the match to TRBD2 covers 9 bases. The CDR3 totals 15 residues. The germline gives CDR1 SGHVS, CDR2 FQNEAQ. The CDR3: CATRGLAGSTDTQYF. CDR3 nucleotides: TGTGCTACCAGGGGCCTAGCGGGGTCCACAGATACGCAGTATTTT.

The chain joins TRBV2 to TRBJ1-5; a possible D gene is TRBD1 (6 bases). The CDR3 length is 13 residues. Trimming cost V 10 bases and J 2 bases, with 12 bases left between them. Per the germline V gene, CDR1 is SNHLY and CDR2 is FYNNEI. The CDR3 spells CATSGTRNQPQHF. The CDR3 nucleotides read TGTGCCACCTCCGGGACACGCAATCAGCCCCAGCATTTT. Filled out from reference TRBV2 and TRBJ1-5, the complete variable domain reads EPEVTQTPSHQVTQMGQEVILRCVPISNHLYFYWYRQILGQKVEFLVSFYNNEISEKSEIFDDQFSVERPDGSNFTLKIRSTKLEDSAMYFCATSGTRNQPQHFGDGTRLSIL.

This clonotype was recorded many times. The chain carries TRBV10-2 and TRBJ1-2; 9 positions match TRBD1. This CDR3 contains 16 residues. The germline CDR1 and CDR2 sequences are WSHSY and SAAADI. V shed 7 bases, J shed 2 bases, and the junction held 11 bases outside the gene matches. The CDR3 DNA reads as TGCGCCAGCACTGACGGGACAGGGTCCCTAAACTATGGCTACACCTTC. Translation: CASTDGTGSLNYGYTF.

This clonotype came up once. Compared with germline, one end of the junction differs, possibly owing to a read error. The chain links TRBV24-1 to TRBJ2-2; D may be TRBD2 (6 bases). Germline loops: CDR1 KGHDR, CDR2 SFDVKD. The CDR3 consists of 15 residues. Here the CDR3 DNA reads TGTGCCACCGGTGATCCGCGGCGGGGAGCCGGGGAGCTGTTTTTT. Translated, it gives CATGDPRRGAGELFF.

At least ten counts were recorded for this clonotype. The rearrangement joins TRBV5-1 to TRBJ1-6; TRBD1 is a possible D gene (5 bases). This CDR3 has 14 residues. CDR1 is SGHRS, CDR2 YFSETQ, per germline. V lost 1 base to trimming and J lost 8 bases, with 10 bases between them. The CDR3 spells CASSLLVGDSPLHF. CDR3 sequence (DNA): TGCGCCAGCAGCTTGCTTGTGGGGGATTCACCCCTCCACTTT.

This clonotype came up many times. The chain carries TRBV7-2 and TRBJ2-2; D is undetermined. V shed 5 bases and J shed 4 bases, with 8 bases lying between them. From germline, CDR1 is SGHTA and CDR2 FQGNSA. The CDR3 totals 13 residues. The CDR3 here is CASSTWGTGELFF. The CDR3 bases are TGTGCCAGCAGCACCTGGGGCACCGGGGAGCTGTTTTTT.

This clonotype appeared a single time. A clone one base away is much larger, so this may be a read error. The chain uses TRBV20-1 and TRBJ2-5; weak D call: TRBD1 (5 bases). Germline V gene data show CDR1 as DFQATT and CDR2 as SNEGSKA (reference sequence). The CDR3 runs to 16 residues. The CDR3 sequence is CSARQGNSLFQETRYF. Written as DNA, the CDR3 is TGCAGTGCTAGACAGGGTAATTCCCTCTTTCAAGAGACCCGGTACTTC.

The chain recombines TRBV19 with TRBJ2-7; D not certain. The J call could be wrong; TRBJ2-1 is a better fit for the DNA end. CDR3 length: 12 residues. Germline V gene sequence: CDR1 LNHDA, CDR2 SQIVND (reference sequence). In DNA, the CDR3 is TGTGCCAGTAGTATGGTAGGGAATGAGCAGTTCTTC. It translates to CASSMVGNEQFF.

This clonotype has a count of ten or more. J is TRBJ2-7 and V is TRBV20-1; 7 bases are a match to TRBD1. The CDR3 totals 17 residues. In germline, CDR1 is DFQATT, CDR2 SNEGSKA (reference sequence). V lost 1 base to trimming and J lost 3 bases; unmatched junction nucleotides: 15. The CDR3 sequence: CSARGEIGTASNYEQYF. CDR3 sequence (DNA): TGCAGTGCTAGAGGGGAAATCGGGACAGCCTCTAACTACGAGCAGTACTTC.

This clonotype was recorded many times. The CDR3: CASSSATGASGNTIYF. In DNA form, the CDR3 reads TGTGCCAGCAGCTCCGCGACAGGGGCCTCTGGAAACACCATATATTTT. The chain employs TRBV7-9 and TRBJ1-3, with TRBD1 identical over 8 bases. V was clipped by 4 bases and J by 0 bases; unmatched bases: 5. The CDR3 contains 16 residues. CDR1 is SEHNR and CDR2 is FQNEAQ in the germline V gene (reference sequence).

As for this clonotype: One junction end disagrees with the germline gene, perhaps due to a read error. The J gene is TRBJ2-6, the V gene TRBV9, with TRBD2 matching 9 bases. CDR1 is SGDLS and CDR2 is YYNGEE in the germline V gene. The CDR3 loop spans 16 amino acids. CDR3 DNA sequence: TGTGCCAGCAGCTTGGGGTCGAATAGCGGGGGCAACGTCCTGACTTTC. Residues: CASSLGSNSGGNVLTF. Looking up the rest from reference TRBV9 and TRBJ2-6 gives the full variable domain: DSGVTQTPKHLITATGQRVTLRCSPRSGDLSVYWYQQSLDQGLQFLIQYYNGEERAKGNILERFSAQQFPDLHSELNLSSLELGDSALYFCASSLGSNSGGNVLTFGAGSRLTVL.

DNA of the CDR3: TGCAGCGTTGAACGGACGACGGGCTATGGCTACACTGAAGCTTTCTTT. As protein: CSVERTTGYGYTEAFF. V is TRBV29-1 and J is TRBJ1-1; D is uncertain. The ends were cut back, 2 bases at V and 3 bases at J, with 19 bases in the middle. Germline V gene sequence: CDR1 SQVTM, CDR2 ANQGSEA. CDR3 length equals 16 residues.